This T cell receptor beta chain was recovered during a study of blood T cell repertoires in COVID-19. Looking at the study overall: Nucleic acid was either cDNA or gDNA, and it came from T cells, B-cell-depleted T cells, or PBMCs.

The count of this clone is one. Method: immunoSEQ multiplex PCR; TCRdb's copy keeps in-frame clones and lacks some. The sample records a few hundred thousand clones, 75% to 85% being singletons. The length of the CDR3 is 13 residues. Germline V CDR1 and CDR2: MNHEY, SVGEGT. V gave up 2 bases and J gave up 8 bases, with 10 bases separating them. The clonotype was recovered from a woman in her thirties or forties who had recovered from COVID-19. Specimen: peripheral blood. The rearrangement joins TRBV6-2 or TRBV6-3 to TRBJ2-1, with D perhaps matching TRBD1 (5 bases). In DNA, the CDR3 is TGTGCCAGCAGTTACCCGGACACGTATGAGCAGTTCTTC. Translation: CASSYPDTYEQFF.